The 22 T cell receptor beta chains below were found in one sample sequenced in a study of cytomegalovirus exposure and HLA in healthy donors (dated by TCRdb to 2016 to 2017). Library prep was done by the immunoSEQ multiplex PCR assay. A mixture of 60 forward primers for TCR Vbeta segments and 13 reverse primers for TCR Jbeta segments was used in the multiplex PCR. TCRdb took this table from immuneACCESS and kept in-frame rearrangements with V and J called. Such tables lack part of the clones; where checked against another copy, unresolved V genes explain under half of the gap, and the rest is unexplained. The sample table on file contains about 96,000 clones. Roughly 3% of the sample lies in the top ten. The sequencing input was PBMCs. Receptor source: a woman under 40 in good health and CMV-seronegative.

The V gene is TRBV9, the J gene TRBJ2-1; TRBD2 matches at 7 bases. CDR1 is SGDLS, CDR2 YYNGEE, per germline. Trimming cost V 3 bases and J 8 bases; bases outside gene matches: 5. This CDR3 is 13 amino acids long. CDR3 protein: CASSAQGGHEQFF. The CDR3 nucleotides are TGTGCCAGCAGCGCTCAGGGAGGGCATGAGCAGTTCTTC.

The V and J genes are TRBV18 and TRBJ2-4; 11 bases are shared with TRBD2. In germline, CDR1 is KGHSH, CDR2 LQKENI. V dropped 5 bases and J dropped 0; count of bases not matched to a gene: 6. CDR3 length: 17 amino acids. The CDR3 DNA reads TGTGCCAGCTCATTTCAGACTAGCGGGGCAGCCAAAAACATTCAGTACTTC. Encoded protein: CASSFQTSGAAKNIQYF.

This chain connects TRBV28 to TRBJ1-1, with 7 bases aligning to TRBD1. CDR1 MDHEN and CDR2 SYDVKM come from the germline V gene. V lost 5 bases to trimming and J lost 0 bases; unmatched junction nucleotides: 9. The CDR3 totals 16 residues. The CDR3 region has the DNA TGTGCCAGCAGTCCGTTGACAGGGAGTTTGAACACTGAAGCTTTCTTT. Its protein is CASSPLTGSLNTEAFF.

The chain is built from TRBV10-1 and TRBJ1-3; D possibly corresponds to TRBD1 (6 bases). The ends were cut back, 0 bases at V and 0 bases at J, with 12 bases in the middle. Germline values: CDR1 WNHNN, CDR2 SYGVQD (reference sequence). The CDR3 sequence is 17 residues long. CDR3 coding DNA: TGCGCCAGCAGTGAGTCTTGGCAGGGGCGCTCTGGAAACACCATATATTTT. Translated, it gives CASSESWQGRSGNTIYF.

The V call is TRBV5-4, the J call TRBJ2-1; 9 bases are a match to TRBD1. CDR3 length equals 14 residues. V was clipped by 4 bases and J by 6 bases; unmatched bases: 5. Germline V gene sequence: CDR1 SGHNT, CDR2 YYREEE (reference sequence). CDR3 region: CASSLGTGFNEQFF. The CDR3 coding sequence is TGTGCCAGCAGCCTAGGGACAGGGTTCAATGAGCAGTTCTTC.

The V and J genes are TRBV15 and TRBJ2-6, with D perhaps matching TRBD2 (5 bases). The V gene's germline CDR1 is LNHNV and CDR2 YYDKDF (reference sequence). The length of the CDR3 is 18 residues. Deletions cut 0 bases from V and 4 bases from J, with 16 bases between. CDR3 nucleotides: TGTGCCACCAGCAGAGATCGGAGGAGCTACTCCGGGGCCAACGTCCTGACTTTC. This translates into CATSRDRRSYSGANVLTF.

The V gene is TRBV5-4, the J gene TRBJ2-7; TRBD1 matches 8 bases. There are 14 residues in the CDR3. The junction had 7 bases not matched to a gene; V was cut back by 2 bases and J by 6 bases. Germline V lookup: CDR1 SGHNT, CDR2 YYREEE (reference sequence). In DNA, the CDR3 is TGTGCCAGCAGCTTAGATACAGGGGGTGGCGAGCAGTACTTC. This sequence encodes CASSLDTGGGEQYF.

The CDR3 loop reads CASRTMGRGGTDTQYF. CDR3 DNA: TGTGCCAGCCGGACTATGGGGCGGGGGGGCACAGATACGCAGTATTTT. The chain carries TRBV5-6 and TRBJ2-3, with 8 bases matching TRBD2. The V segment lost 7 bases and the J segment 1 base; nucleotides outside the gene matches: 11. CDR1 SGHDT and CDR2 YYEEEE come from the germline V gene. The CDR3 covers 16 residues.

V is TRBV5-1 and J is TRBJ2-5; D may be TRBD1 (5 bases). Trimming removed 4 bases at V and 1 base at J, with 11 bases between. Germline CDR1 is SGHRS and CDR2 is YFSETQ. The length of the CDR3 is 14 residues. The CDR3 region is CASSPRQSQETQYF. The DNA for the CDR3 is TGCGCCAGCAGCCCTCGACAGTCCCAAGAGACCCAGTACTTC.

This chain links TRBV4-1 with TRBJ1-5; TRBD1 might be the D (5 bases). The germline V gene encodes CDR1 MGHRA and CDR2 YSYEKL. V was trimmed by 1 base and J by 5 bases, leaving 12 bases between them. The CDR3 runs to 15 residues. The CDR3 DNA sequence: TGCGCCAGCAGCCAAGGCTCCGACAGATATCAGCCCCAGCATTTT. Translated: CASSQGSDRYQPQHF.

The chain joins TRBV5-1 to TRBJ2-7; TRBD2 agrees at 9 bases. CDR1 and CDR2 from the germline V gene are SGHRS and YFSETQ. The V gene end was trimmed by 4 bases and the J gene end by 1 base; junction bases not matched to a gene: 6. This CDR3 region has 15 residues. CDR3: CASSGTSGSSYEQYF. CDR3 bases: TGCGCCAGCAGCGGAACTAGCGGGTCTTCCTACGAGCAGTACTTC.

CDR3 region: CAITGTRGDTQYF. CDR3 bases: TGTGCCATCACCGGGACTAGGGGAGATACGCAGTATTTT. J is TRBJ2-3 and V is TRBV10-3; 8 positions agree with TRBD2. Germline V gene lookup returns CDR1 ENHRY and CDR2 SYGVKD. Trimming at V came to 7 bases and at J to 5 bases, leaving 5 bases not matched to a gene. The CDR3 spans 13 residues.

The chain uses TRBV5-1 and TRBJ1-1, with D unclear. The germline V gene encodes CDR1 SGHRS and CDR2 YFSETQ. Trimming left V 5 bases short and J 0 bases short, with 14 bases between. The CDR3 contains 15 residues. DNA of the CDR3: TGCGCCAGCAGTCCGGCGGAGGGTCTGAACACTGAAGCTTTCTTT. Protein sequence: CASSPAEGLNTEAFF.

This rearrangement joins TRBV29-1 to TRBJ2-3, with D perhaps matching TRBD1 (6 bases). Germline CDR1 and CDR2: SQVTM and ANQGSEA. V was cut by 4 bases and J by 0 bases, with 17 bases left in between. This CDR3 has 16 amino acids. CDR3 residues: CSVAQGLSRSTDTQYF. The CDR3 DNA is TGCAGCGTTGCCCAGGGGTTATCTAGAAGCACAGATACGCAGTATTTT.

V and J are TRBV6-1 and TRBJ1-4; the D is unclear. The germline V and J ends were trimmed by 6 bases and 8 bases, with 10 bases remaining between them. Germline V CDR1 and CDR2: MNHNS, SASEGT. This CDR3 has 12 residues. The CDR3 region is CASRAGREKLFF. In nucleotides, the CDR3 is TGTGCCAGCAGGGCGGGCAGAGAAAAACTGTTTTTT.

The chain combines TRBV5-1 with TRBJ2-5, with 7 bases that match TRBD2. The CDR3 consists of 15 residues. Germline V gene data show CDR1 as SGHRS and CDR2 as YFSETQ. Germline trimming cut 0 bases from V and 3 bases from J; bases unmatched to any gene: 5. In nucleotides, the CDR3 is TGCGCCAGCAGCTTGGCCGGAGGGAGGGAAGAGACCCAGTACTTC. As protein: CASSLAGGREETQYF.

The V call is TRBV5-6, the J call TRBJ2-7; a possible D gene is TRBD2 (6 bases). Germline V gene sequence: CDR1 SGHDT, CDR2 YYEEEE. The CDR3 contains 14 residues. Trimming shortened V by 0 bases and J by 4 bases, and 11 bases separated the two germline ends. The CDR3 region is CASSLVVGGYEQYF. CDR3 sequence (DNA): TGTGCCAGCAGCTTGGTCGTAGGAGGGTACGAGCAGTACTTC.

The chain joins TRBV7-9 to TRBJ1-2; the D gene is possibly TRBD1 (6 bases). Per germline, CDR1 SEHNR and CDR2 FQNEAQ (reference sequence). CDR3 length: 14 amino acids. Deletions cut 5 bases from V and 1 base from J, with 11 bases between. The CDR3 region has the DNA TGTGCCAGCAGCACTGGGACATTTAACTATGGCTACACCTTC. Its protein product is CASSTGTFNYGYTF.

The rearrangement uses TRBV2 and TRBJ1-1, with 7 bases matching TRBD1. Germline-derived CDR1 and CDR2 are SNHLY and FYNNEI. With 4 bases clipped from V and 1 base from J, the junction kept 3 bases outside the gene matches. This CDR3 comprises 14 residues. The CDR3 protein is CASSVYRGNTEAFF. The CDR3 nucleotides are TGTGCCAGCAGTGTGTACAGGGGGAACACTGAAGCTTTCTTT.

The V call is TRBV6-5, the J call TRBJ1-2; perhaps TRBD1 as D (6 bases). The CDR3 covers 14 residues. V dropped 6 bases and J dropped 5 bases, with 16 bases sitting between them. CDR1 is MNHEY, CDR2 SVGAGI, per germline. The CDR3, as DNA: TGTGCCAGCAGGGTTCGGACAGCCCGTTATGGCTACACCTTC. It codes for CASRVRTARYGYTF.

This rearrangement joins TRBV7-9 to TRBJ2-1, with 10 bases that match TRBD2. V trimming: 5 bases; J trimming: 7 bases; junction bases outside the gene matches: 8. The germline CDR1 and CDR2 sequences are SEHNR and FQNEAQ (reference sequence). CDR3 length: 15 residues. In nucleotides, the CDR3 is TGTGCCAGCAGCCCCGGACTAGCGGAGGGGAATGAGCAGTTCTTC. As protein: CASSPGLAEGNEQFF.

V and J are TRBV28 and TRBJ2-7, with D unclear. The CDR3 has 14 residues. V was pared by 2 bases and J by 0 bases, with 8 bases between. Germline lookup yields CDR1 MDHEN and CDR2 SYDVKM. CDR3 nucleotides: TGTGCCAGCAGTTTAATAGGCGGCTCCTACGAGCAGTACTTC. It codes for CASSLIGGSYEQYF.